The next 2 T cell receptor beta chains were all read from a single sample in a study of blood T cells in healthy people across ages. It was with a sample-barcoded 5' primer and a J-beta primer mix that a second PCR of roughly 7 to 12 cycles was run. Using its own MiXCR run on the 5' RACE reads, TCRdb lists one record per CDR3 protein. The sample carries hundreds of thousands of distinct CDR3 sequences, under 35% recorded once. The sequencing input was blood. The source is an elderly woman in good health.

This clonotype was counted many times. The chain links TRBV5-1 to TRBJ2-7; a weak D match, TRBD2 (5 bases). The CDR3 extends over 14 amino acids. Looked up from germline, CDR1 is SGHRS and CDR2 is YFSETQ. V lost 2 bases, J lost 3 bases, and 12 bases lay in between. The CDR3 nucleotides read TGCGCCAGCAGCTTATCGGGGAAAAACTACGAGCAGTACTTC. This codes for CASSLSGKNYEQYF. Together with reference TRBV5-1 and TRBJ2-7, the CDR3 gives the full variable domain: KAGVTQTPRYLIKTRGQQVTLSCSPISGHRSVSWYQQTPGQGLQFLFEYFSETQRNKGNFPGRFSGRQFSNSRSEMNVSTLELGDSALYLCASSLSGKNYEQYFGPGTRLTVT.

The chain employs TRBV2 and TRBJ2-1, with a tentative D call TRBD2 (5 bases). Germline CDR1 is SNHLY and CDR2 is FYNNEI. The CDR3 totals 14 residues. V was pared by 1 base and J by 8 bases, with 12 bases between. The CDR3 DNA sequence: TGTGCCAGCAGTGAAGGAGGGCAGGACTATGAGCAGTTCTTC. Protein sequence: CASSEGGQDYEQFF. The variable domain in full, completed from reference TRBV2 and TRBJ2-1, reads EPEVTQTPSHQVTQMGQEVILRCVPISNHLYFYWYRQILGQKVEFLVSFYNNEISEKSEIFDDQFSVERPDGSNFTLKIRSTKLEDSAMYFCASSEGGQDYEQFFGPGTRLTVL.